The 21 T cell receptor beta chains reported below all come from one sample, sequenced in a study of T cell repertoires in cytomegalovirus infection. TCRdb passed the reads through MiXCR, listing each CDR3 protein once. The sample includes approximately 120,000 distinct CDR3 sequences, roughly a third of them seen just once. These TCRs are of unknown antigen specificity. The sample in question was CD8+ T cells from cultured PBMCs, obtained from culture after CMV antigen stimulation. These receptor sequences come from a human donor in good health (CMV status not recorded). Some clones in this sample may be carry-over from other donors' samples.

This clonotype was counted many times. CDR3 region: CASSLYTTGELFF. CDR3 in DNA: TGTGCCAGCAGTCTATATACCACCGGGGAGCTGTTTTTT. This rearrangement joins TRBV6-1 to TRBJ2-2; unclear D gene. From germline, CDR1 is MNHNS and CDR2 SASEGT. Trimming removed 5 bases from V and 4 bases from J, with 8 bases in between. The CDR3 is 13 residues long.

This clonotype was seen more than once but under ten times. The gene calls are TRBV7-9 and TRBJ2-1, with D hard to call. The V end lost 1 base, the J end lost 6 bases, and 22 bases lay between the germline ends. This CDR3 has 18 amino acids. Germline CDR1 and CDR2: SEHNR and FQNEAQ (reference sequence). In DNA, the CDR3 is TGTGCCAGCAGCTTAGAAAGTCACCTCCTGAGAATGGTCAATGAGCAGTTCTTC. Translating it yields CASSLESHLLRMVNEQFF. The full variable domain, rest sourced from reference TRBV7-9 and TRBJ2-1, is DTGVSQNPRHKITKRGQNVTFRCDPISEHNRLYWYRQTLGQGPEFLTYFQNEAQLEKSRLLSDRFSAERPKGSFSTLEIQRTEQGDSAMYLCASSLESHLLRMVNEQFFGPGTRLTVL.

Ten or more counts support this clonotype. The rearrangement joins TRBV7-8 to TRBJ1-2; D unresolved. CDR1 is SGHVS and CDR2 is FQNEAQ in the germline V gene. This CDR3 is 12 amino acids long. Trimming removed 5 bases at V and 1 base at J, with 5 bases between. The CDR3 reads CASSQNNYGYTF. CDR3 nucleotides: TGTGCCAGCAGCCAAAATAACTATGGCTACACCTTC. Looking up the rest from reference TRBV7-8 and TRBJ1-2 gives the full variable domain: GAGVSQSPRYKVAKRGQDVALRCDPISGHVSLFWYQQALGQGPEFLTYFQNEAQLDKSGLPSDRFFAERPEGSVSTLKIQRTQQEDSAVYLCASSQNNYGYTFGSGTRLTVV.

The table lists this clonotype with many counts. This chain connects TRBV12-3 or TRBV12-4 to TRBJ1-1; D is uncertain. V lost 3 bases to trimming and J lost 4 bases, with 15 bases between them. This CDR3 contains 15 residues. CDR3 in DNA: TGTGCCAGCAGTTTTTTTGGGGAACTGGCCACTGAAGCTTTCTTT. Translated: CASSFFGELATEAFF.

The rearrangement joins TRBV5-1 to TRBJ1-1; no firm D call. This CDR3 region has 16 residues. Germline V lookup: CDR1 SGHRS, CDR2 YFSETQ. Trimming removed 4 bases at V and 0 bases at J, with 16 bases between. The CDR3 reads CASSLPSSSMNTEAFF. CDR3 nucleotide sequence: TGCGCCAGCAGCCTTCCGAGTAGCAGCATGAACACTGAAGCTTTCTTT.

This clonotype was detected only a few times. The chain employs TRBV6-2 or TRBV6-3 and TRBJ2-1; 7 bases map to TRBD2. With V trimmed by 0 bases and J by 5 bases, 16 bases remained unmatched. The CDR3 is 19 amino acids. Per germline, CDR1 MNHEY and CDR2 SVGEGT. The CDR3 spells CASSYSRRVGGSVNNEQFF. The CDR3 DNA is TGTGCCAGCAGTTACTCCAGGCGGGTCGGGGGGTCAGTCAACAATGAGCAGTTCTTC.

The chain has TRBV4-1 and TRBJ2-2; D possibly uses TRBD1 or TRBD2 (6 bases each). The CDR3 length is 15 residues. The germline V gene has CDR1 MGHRA and CDR2 YSYEKL. CDR3 protein: CASSPGAGWTGELFF. The CDR3 bases are TGCGCTTCGAGCCCAGGGGCGGGATGGACCGGGGAGCTGTTTTTT.

This clonotype was found a few times. V usage is TRBV19 and J usage is TRBJ1-1; D gene unclear. Per the germline V gene, CDR1 is LNHDA and CDR2 is SQIVND (reference sequence). CDR3 size: 13 residues. V was trimmed by 1 base and J by 7 bases, leaving 10 bases between them. CDR3 nucleotides: TGTGCCAGTAGTATAGCAGTGGACTATGAAGCTTTCTTT. Protein sequence: CASSIAVDYEAFF. Together with reference TRBV19 and TRBJ1-1, the CDR3 gives the full variable domain: DGGITQSPKYLFRKEGQNVTLSCEQNLNHDAMYWYRQDPGQGLRLIYYSQIVNDFQKGDIAEGYSVSREKKESFPLTVTSAQKNPTAFYLCASSIAVDYEAFFGQGTRLTVV.

This clonotype was counted only a few times. V gene TRBV19 combines with J gene TRBJ2-1, with D tentatively TRBD1 (7 bases). The V gene lost 3 bases and the J gene lost 3 bases, with 15 bases spanning the gap. The germline gives CDR1 LNHDA, CDR2 SQIVND (reference sequence). The CDR3 runs 16 residues. In DNA, the CDR3 is TGTGCCAGTAGTATCAGGGGGGCCCAATTCTACAATGAGCAGTTCTTC. It codes for CASSIRGAQFYNEQFF.

This clonotype was seen a handful of times. The chain is built from TRBV7-2 and TRBJ1-4; D uncertain. This CDR3 has 12 amino acids. V shed 5 bases and J shed 6 bases, with 7 bases lying between them. Germline loops: CDR1 SGHTA, CDR2 FQGNSA. The CDR3 spells CASSLEYEKLFF. The CDR3 region has the DNA TGTGCCAGCAGCCTGGAGTATGAAAAACTGTTTTTT.

The chain is built from TRBV12-3 or TRBV12-4 and TRBJ1-2; possibly TRBD1 for D (5 bases). Trimming pared 7 bases from V and 2 bases from J, leaving 20 bases between. This CDR3 comprises 16 residues. The CDR3 spells CASIGVGRDSNYGYTF. For the CDR3, the DNA is TGTGCCAGCATCGGAGTCGGGCGTGACAGCAACTATGGCTACACCTTC.

The J gene is TRBJ1-1, the V gene TRBV27; tentative D call: TRBD1 (6 bases). V was trimmed by 0 bases and J by 4 bases, leaving 12 bases between them. CDR3 length: 15 residues. Germline V gives CDR1 MNHEY, CDR2 SMNVEV (reference sequence). DNA for the CDR3: TGTGCCAGCAGTTTATCGCCCCAGGGGAGCACTGAAGCTTTCTTT. Translating gives CASSLSPQGSTEAFF.

The rearrangement links TRBV27 to TRBJ2-3; 8 nucleotides match TRBD1. The germline gives CDR1 MNHEY, CDR2 SMNVEV (reference sequence). This CDR3 is built from 17 residues. The V segment lost 1 base and the J segment 0 bases; nucleotides outside the gene matches: 6. The CDR3 protein is CASSLYWAGGSTDTQYF. The CDR3 coding sequence is TGTGCCAGCAGTTTATACTGGGCAGGGGGCAGCACAGATACGCAGTATTTT.

This clonotype was recorded a few times. This sequence joins TRBV5-6 and TRBJ1-1; a weak D match, TRBD1 (5 bases). CDR3 length equals 16 residues. The germline V gene has CDR1 SGHDT and CDR2 YYEEEE. Between the trimmed V and J ends, which lost 1 base and 0 bases, there was a span of 13 bases. In nucleotides, the CDR3 is TGTGCCAGCAGCTTGACAGGTCAGATAATGAACACTGAAGCTTTCTTT. This gives the protein CASSLTGQIMNTEAFF.

This clonotype was counted only a few times. CDR3 amino acids: CASSSGGWGNQPQHF. The CDR3 nucleotides read TGTGCCAGCAGTTCAGGAGGCTGGGGCAATCAGCCCCAGCATTTT. The V gene is TRBV3-1, the J gene TRBJ1-5; no firm D call. The V end was cut by 6 bases, the J end by 2 bases, with 14 bases between. From germline, CDR1 is LGHDT and CDR2 YNNKEL (reference sequence). CDR3 length equals 15 residues.

The chain recombines TRBV19 with TRBJ2-7; 9 bases align to TRBD1. This CDR3 has 14 residues. In germline, CDR1 is LNHDA, CDR2 SQIVND (reference sequence). V shed 3 bases and J 3 bases; nucleotides not matched to a gene: 3. CDR3: CASSIWTGDYEQYF. The CDR3 DNA reads as TGTGCCAGTAGTATTTGGACAGGGGACTACGAGCAGTACTTC.

The J gene is TRBJ2-5, the V gene TRBV5-4, with 12 bases aligning to TRBD2. CDR1 and CDR2 from the germline V gene are SGHNT and YYREEE (reference sequence). V gave up 1 base and J gave up 5 bases; unmatched junction bases: 3. The CDR3 has 15 amino acids. CDR3 sequence: CASSLSGLAGETQYF. The CDR3 nucleotides are TGTGCCAGCAGCTTGTCCGGACTAGCGGGGGAGACCCAGTACTTC.

The V and J genes are TRBV27 and TRBJ2-3; 9 nucleotides match TRBD2. The V gene end was trimmed by 2 bases and the J gene end by 4 bases; junction bases not matched to a gene: 13. The CDR3 runs to 18 residues. Germline loops: CDR1 MNHEY, CDR2 SMNVEV (reference sequence). The CDR3 sequence: CASSLPGGGAAGADTQYF. The CDR3, as DNA: TGTGCCAGCAGTTTACCCGGCGGGGGGGCCGCGGGGGCAGATACGCAGTATTTT.

This clonotype occurred once. The chain employs TRBV12-3 or TRBV12-4 and TRBJ2-7; D might be TRBD1 (6 bases). This CDR3 contains 14 residues. The V and J ends lost 4 bases and 4 bases respectively, with 14 bases between them. CDR3 nucleotides: TGTGCCAGCAGTTCCTGGAACAGGGAGTACGAGCAGTACTTC. This gives the protein CASSSWNREYEQYF.

This chain links TRBV4-1 with TRBJ1-4; D gene unclear. Trimming stripped 1 base from V and 0 bases from J, with 6 bases between. The CDR3 totals 15 residues. The germline V gene has CDR1 MGHRA and CDR2 YSYEKL. The CDR3, as DNA: TGCGCCAGCAGCCAAGTAACTACAACTAATGAAAAACTGTTTTTT. It codes for CASSQVTTTNEKLFF.

The chain has TRBV12-3 or TRBV12-4 and TRBJ1-2, with D possibly TRBD1 on 6 matching bases. The V gene lost 5 bases and the J gene lost 6 bases, with 19 bases spanning the gap. CDR3 size: 15 residues. The CDR3 nucleotides read TGTGCCAGCAGTCCCTGGGACAAAAGTGTGGATGGCTACACCTTC. Its translation is CASSPWDKSVDGYTF.